This TCR beta chain was recovered during a study of control samples from healthy donors and cancer patients. This table comes from immunoSEQ multiplex PCR, and its TCRdb copy is limited to in-frame clones, with some not included. The sample holds over 150,000 clones; 95% to 96% are singletons and the top ten take approximately 1%. The V gene's germline CDR1 is MNHNS and CDR2 SASEGT. V shed 1 base and J 5 bases; nucleotides not matched to a gene: 6. The CDR3 covers 16 residues. Sample: blood. The sequence was collected from a woman aged 25 to 39 in good health. V usage is TRBV6-1 and J usage is TRBJ2-5; 11 nucleotides line up with TRBD1. The CDR3 spells CASSEGWGTGGETQYF. In DNA form, the CDR3 reads TGTGCCAGCAGTGAAGGGTGGGGGACAGGGGGGGAGACCCAGTACTTC.